The present TCR beta chain was sequenced within a study of shared clonotypes between healthy human individuals. Study-wide points: Naive subsets typically showed greater estimated richness than memory subsets.

Looked up from germline, CDR1 is SNHLY and CDR2 is FYNNEI. V gave up 8 bases and J gave up 2 bases, with 4 bases separating them. The CDR3 loop spans 10 amino acids. The protocol was immunoSEQ multiplex PCR, while the TCRdb copy is restricted to in-frame clones and leaves out a portion. The table lists about 1.5 million clones, approximately 97% of them singletons. As regards this clone: The antigen is not known.

The origin of this receptor is a man younger than 45 in good health. The chain links TRBV2 to TRBJ2-7; no reliable D call. Sequencing was done on a sample of naive CD4+ T cells sorted from blood. As to subset: CD45RA+ positively selected. CDR3 in amino acids: CASETYEQYF. For the CDR3, the DNA is TGTGCCAGCGAAACCTACGAGCAGTACTTC.